The 26 T cell receptor beta chains reported below all come from one sample, sequenced in a study of blood T cell repertoires in COVID-19. Method: immunoSEQ multiplex PCR; TCRdb's copy keeps in-frame clones and lacks some. The table shows roughly 250,000 clones, with around 92% occurring only once. The specimen was peripheral blood. All receptors derive from a young adult with COVID-19, enrolled during active disease.

The V and J genes are TRBV3-1 (or the pseudogene TRBV3-2) and TRBJ2-3; D uncertain. With 1 base removed from V and 2 bases from J, the gap between germline ends came to 10 bases. In germline, CDR1 is LGHDT, CDR2 YNNKEL (reference sequence). The CDR3 spans 15 residues. CDR3 DNA sequence: TGTGCCAGCAGCCAAGCCCCCCGAGACACAGATACGCAGTATTTT. It codes for CASSQAPRDTDTQYF.

The chain links TRBV7-9 to TRBJ2-5; 9 bases are a match to TRBD2. There are 15 residues in the CDR3. After removal of 5 bases from V and 5 bases from J, the junction contained 9 bases not matched to a gene. Germline values: CDR1 SEHNR, CDR2 FQNEAQ (reference sequence). The CDR3 here is CASSGLAGSDETQYF. DNA of the CDR3: TGTGCCAGCAGCGGTCTAGCGGGATCGGATGAGACCCAGTACTTC.

This chain uses TRBV5-5 with TRBJ2-7, with TRBD2 identical over 14 bases. V lost 4 bases to trimming and J lost 3 bases; unmatched junction nucleotides: 6. Germline values: CDR1 SGHKS, CDR2 YYEKEE (reference sequence). The CDR3 runs 16 residues. The CDR3 reads CASSRIGTSGSYEQYF. CDR3 DNA: TGTGCCAGCAGCCGAATCGGGACTAGCGGGAGCTACGAGCAGTACTTC.

The chain recombines TRBV5-1 with TRBJ2-5; TRBD2 matches at 7 bases. The V gene end was trimmed by 0 bases and the J gene end by 1 base; junction bases not matched to a gene: 3. This CDR3 spans 15 amino acids. Looked up from germline, CDR1 is SGHRS and CDR2 is YFSETQ. CDR3 sequence reads: CASSLGGGIQETQYF. CDR3 in DNA: TGCGCCAGCAGCTTGGGCGGGGGAATCCAAGAGACCCAGTACTTC.

In DNA form, the CDR3 reads TGTGCCAGCAGCTCCCTGACCGGAGGGGACACTGAAGCTTTCTTT. It specifies CASSSLTGGDTEAFF. This chain links TRBV5-6 with TRBJ1-1; TRBD1 might be the D (5 bases). Trimming took off 3 bases at V and 3 bases at J, with 15 bases between the two ends. The CDR3 is 15 residues long. Germline CDR1 and CDR2: SGHDT and YYEEEE.

V gene TRBV9 combines with J gene TRBJ2-3, with 8 bases identical to TRBD2. The CDR3 is made up of 18 amino acids. Germline values: CDR1 SGDLS, CDR2 YYNGEE. J lost 5 bases, V lost 0 bases, and 14 bases had no gene match. The CDR3 sequence: CASSVGDAAGGGGDTQYF. Here the CDR3 DNA reads TGTGCCAGCAGCGTAGGAGACGCGGCGGGAGGCGGGGGAGATACGCAGTATTTT.

The V call is TRBV7-9, the J call TRBJ2-2; weak D call: TRBD2 (6 bases). The CDR3 is made up of 17 amino acids. Germline CDR1 SEHNR, CDR2 FQNEAQ (reference sequence). Trimming removed 2 bases from V and 0 bases from J, with 13 bases in between. CDR3 in amino acids: CASSLWIGTANTGELFF. The DNA of the CDR3 is TGTGCCAGCAGCTTATGGATCGGGACTGCGAACACCGGGGAGCTGTTTTTT.

For this clone: This sample includes further DNA sequences coding for the same CDR3. The J gene is TRBJ2-5, the V gene TRBV20-1, with D hard to call. The germline V gene encodes CDR1 DFQATT and CDR2 SNEGSKA (reference sequence). CDR3 size: 11 residues. Trimming cost V 5 bases and J 5 bases, with 9 bases left between them. CDR3 nucleotides: TGCAGTGCTCGAGCCGGGGAGACCCAGTACTTC. It yields the protein CSARAGETQYF.

The V gene is TRBV19, the J gene TRBJ2-1; 9 bases fit TRBD2. This CDR3 has 15 residues. Trimming took 7 bases from V and 0 from J; bases not matched to a gene: 4. In germline, CDR1 is LNHDA, CDR2 SQIVND (reference sequence). The DNA of the CDR3 is TGTGCCAGTACCCTTAGCGGGAGCTCCTACAATGAGCAGTTCTTC. Translating gives CASTLSGSSYNEQFF.

This clone was observed a handful of times. The V gene is TRBV3-1 (or the pseudogene TRBV3-2), the J gene TRBJ1-5; no clear D. Per germline, CDR1 LGHDT and CDR2 YNNKEL (reference sequence). This CDR3 comprises 14 residues. The V end was cut by 2 bases, the J end by 5 bases, with 10 bases between. In nucleotides, the CDR3 is TGTGCCAGCAGCCAAAGCGCCTCTCATCAGCCCCAGCATTTT. Protein sequence: CASSQSASHQPQHF.

The J gene is TRBJ2-1, the V gene TRBV4-2; TRBD2 aligns across 9 bases. The V gene's germline CDR1 is LGHNA and CDR2 YNFKEQ. With V trimmed by 1 base and J by 10 bases, 8 bases remained unmatched. CDR3 length: 15 amino acids. In DNA form, the CDR3 reads TGTGCCAGCAGCCAAGGGGCTAGCGGGATTGAGGAGCAGTTCTTC. It is translated as CASSQGASGIEEQFF.

The CDR3 is CASSVGLFTEQYF. CDR3 DNA: TGTGCCAGCAGCGTAGGACTATTCACCGAGCAGTACTTC. This chain connects TRBV9 to TRBJ2-7, with a weak D call TRBD2 (5 bases). The ends were cut back, 0 bases at V and 6 bases at J, with 10 bases in the middle. The V gene's germline CDR1 is SGDLS and CDR2 YYNGEE. The CDR3 runs to 13 residues.

This chain links TRBV28 with TRBJ2-1; possibly TRBD1 for D (5 bases). CDR3 length: 15 residues. Trimming took off 7 bases at V and 8 bases at J, with 21 bases between the two ends. CDR1 is MDHEN, CDR2 SYDVKM, per germline. The CDR3 loop reads CASNTPRAGRDEQFF. CDR3 DNA sequence: TGTGCCAGCAACACCCCCAGGGCAGGCCGGGATGAGCAGTTCTTC. Drawing the rest from reference TRBV28 and TRBJ2-1, the complete variable domain is DVKVTQSSRYLVKRTGEKVFLECVQDMDHENMFWYRQDPGLGLRLIYFSYDVKMKEKGDIPEGYSVSREKKERFSLILESASTNQTSMYLCASNTPRAGRDEQFFGPGTRLTVL.

The chain links TRBV24-1 to TRBJ1-2; no clear D gene. V lost 5 bases, J lost 11 bases, and 11 bases lay in between. Germline CDR1 is KGHDR and CDR2 is SFDVKD. The CDR3 runs to 11 residues. The CDR3 sequence is CATSVGGKYTF. DNA for the CDR3: TGTGCCACCAGTGTAGGAGGGAAGTACACCTTC.

The chain employs TRBV19 and TRBJ2-7, with TRBD1 identical over 10 bases. V lost 5 bases, J lost 3 bases, and 4 bases stayed unmatched. Germline-derived CDR1 and CDR2 are LNHDA and SQIVND (reference sequence). CDR3 length: 14 amino acids. The CDR3 DNA is TGTGCCAGTAGTGAGGGACAGGGGATCTACGAGCAGTACTTC. It is translated as CASSEGQGIYEQYF.

The chain has TRBV4-3 and TRBJ1-4; no clear D. The germline gives CDR1 LGHNA, CDR2 YSLEER. V was cut by 0 bases and J by 7 bases, with 18 bases left in between. The CDR3 is 17 amino acids. CDR3 region: CASSQEGGGAAGEKLFF. The CDR3 DNA reads as TGCGCCAGCAGCCAAGAAGGAGGTGGCGCAGCGGGTGAAAAACTGTTTTTT.

This clone was recorded once. The genes are TRBV29-1 and TRBJ2-7; no clear D gene. V shed 4 bases and J shed 0 bases, with 7 bases lying between them. The CDR3 runs to 12 residues. The germline V gene has CDR1 SQVTM and CDR2 ANQGSEA. CDR3: CSVAFLSYEQYF. In nucleotides, the CDR3 is TGCAGCGTTGCCTTCCTCTCCTACGAGCAGTACTTC.

The J gene is TRBJ2-3, the V gene TRBV3-1 (or the pseudogene TRBV3-2); 9 positions match TRBD2. The germline V gene has CDR1 LGHDT and CDR2 YNNKEL (reference sequence). CDR3 length: 14 amino acids. The V gene end was trimmed by 4 bases and the J gene end by 4 bases; junction bases not matched to a gene: 3. The CDR3 spells CASSLAGVADTQYF. CDR3 nucleotide sequence: TGTGCCAGCAGCCTAGCGGGAGTGGCAGATACGCAGTATTTT.

The V and J genes are TRBV7-9 and TRBJ2-3, with 15 nucleotides matching TRBD2. J was trimmed by 3 bases and V by 5 bases; bases with no gene match: 3. CDR1 is SEHNR, CDR2 FQNEAQ, per germline (reference sequence). CDR3 size: 16 residues. The CDR3 sequence: CASSPGLAGGTDTQYF. Written as DNA, the CDR3 is TGTGCCAGCAGCCCGGGACTAGCGGGAGGAACAGATACGCAGTATTTT. Based on the CDR3 plus reference TRBV7-9 and TRBJ2-3, the full variable domain is DTGVSQNPRHKITKRGQNVTFRCDPISEHNRLYWYRQTLGQGPEFLTYFQNEAQLEKSRLLSDRFSAERPKGSFSTLEIQRTEQGDSAMYLCASSPGLAGGTDTQYFGPGTRLTVL.

This chain joins TRBV20-1 and TRBJ2-5, with D hard to call. The CDR3 consists of 11 residues. Trimming took off 4 bases at V and 5 bases at J, with 8 bases between the two ends. Germline CDR1 DFQATT, CDR2 SNEGSKA (reference sequence). Here the CDR3 DNA reads TGCAGTGCTAATTCGCGGGAGACCCAGTACTTC. Translation gives CSANSRETQYF.

The chain has TRBV27 and TRBJ2-2; 7 bases fit TRBD1. Per the germline V gene, CDR1 is MNHEY and CDR2 is SMNVEV (reference sequence). Losses at the gene ends were 5 bases for V and 2 bases for J; bases not matched to a gene: 11. The CDR3 sequence is 17 residues long. CDR3 region: CASSHQRTGPNTGELFF. For the CDR3, the DNA is TGTGCCAGCAGTCACCAACGGACAGGTCCTAACACCGGGGAGCTGTTTTTT.

V is TRBV27 and J is TRBJ2-7, with D maybe TRBD2 (6 bases). The germline gives CDR1 MNHEY, CDR2 SMNVEV (reference sequence). CDR3 length equals 14 residues. Trimming left V 6 bases short and J 2 bases short, with 14 bases between. The CDR3 DNA reads as TGTGCCAGCAGCCGAACCGGGGGTGCCTACGAGCAGTACTTC. The encoded protein is CASSRTGGAYEQYF.

This chain connects TRBV7-2 to TRBJ2-1; a possible D gene is TRBD2 (6 bases). The germline gives CDR1 SGHTA, CDR2 FQGNSA. This CDR3 has 14 residues. With 3 bases removed from V and 4 bases from J, the gap between germline ends came to 10 bases. In nucleotides, the CDR3 is TGTGCCAGCAGCTTCTTTGCGGGATACAATGAGCAGTTCTTC. Protein: CASSFFAGYNEQFF.

The gene calls are TRBV19 and TRBJ2-5, with 7 bases that match TRBD1. CDR3 length: 15 amino acids. The J segment lost 2 bases and the V segment lost 4 bases, leaving 7 bases of the junction unmatched. Germline CDR1 LNHDA, CDR2 SQIVND (reference sequence). The CDR3 coding sequence is TGTGCCAGTAGTACTCAGGGACAGCGACAAGAGACCCAGTACTTC. Protein: CASSTQGQRQETQYF.

The rearrangement links TRBV9 to TRBJ2-2; tentative D call: TRBD1 (5 bases). Trimming took 3 bases from V and 5 from J, leaving 8 bases between them. Germline loops: CDR1 SGDLS, CDR2 YYNGEE. The CDR3 has 13 residues. Here the CDR3 DNA reads TGTGCCAGCAGCGGTAGGGGTACCGGGGAGCTGTTTTTT. Translated: CASSGRGTGELFF.

The chain has TRBV5-4 and TRBJ2-1, with D perhaps TRBD1 (5 bases). Trimming stripped 0 bases from V and 3 bases from J, with 10 bases between. The CDR3 spans 15 residues. CDR1 and CDR2 from the germline V gene are SGHNT and YYREEE (reference sequence). As DNA, the CDR3 is TGTGCCAGCAGCTTGGGGGGCGGCCACTACAATGAGCAGTTCTTC. This translates into CASSLGGGHYNEQFF.